This T cell receptor beta chain was profiled in a study of blood T cell repertoires in COVID-19. Study context: Both acute and convalescent COVID-19 samples were obtained from the United States, Italy and Spain. Sample material is recorded as cDNA or gDNA derived from T cells, B-cell-depleted T cells, or PBMCs.

Participants, about 18 to 90 years old, spanned around 26 US areas. Authors' processing steps: Reference gene primer amplification gave estimated nucleated cell counts. The assay was immunoSEQ multiplex PCR, and TCRdb's table has in-frame clones only and misses some. That table furnishes V, J and clone size, whereas the DNA furnished D and trimming. The sample records about 300,000 clones, around 89% being singletons. CDR1 is MDHEN and CDR2 is SYDVKM in the germline V gene. CDR3 length: 15 amino acids. J gave up 4 bases and V 7 bases, and 10 bases lay outside the gene matches. The specimen sequenced was PBMCs or T cells enriched from blood (not recorded which). The clonotype originates from a woman between 18 and 29 years old with acute COVID-19. V usage is TRBV28 and J usage is TRBJ2-3; 8 bases map to TRBD2. In DNA form, the CDR3 reads TGTGCCAGCACCCAAGCGGGAGACGCAGCAGATACGCAGTATTTT. Protein: CASTQAGDAADTQYF.